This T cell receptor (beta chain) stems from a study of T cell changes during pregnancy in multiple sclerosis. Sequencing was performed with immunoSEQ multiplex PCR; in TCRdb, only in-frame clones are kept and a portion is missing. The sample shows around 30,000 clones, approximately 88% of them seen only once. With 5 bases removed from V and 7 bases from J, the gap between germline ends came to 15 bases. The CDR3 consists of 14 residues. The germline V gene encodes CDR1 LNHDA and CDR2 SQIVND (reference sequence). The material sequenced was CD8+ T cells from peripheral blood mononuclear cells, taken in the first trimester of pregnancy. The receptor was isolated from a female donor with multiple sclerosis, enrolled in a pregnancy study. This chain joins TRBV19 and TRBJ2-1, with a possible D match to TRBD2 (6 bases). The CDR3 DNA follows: TGTGCCAGTAGTCACCCATGGGGAGGAAATGAGCAGTTCTTC. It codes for CASSHPWGGNEQFF.